A selection of T cell receptor beta chains follows, all from one sample in a study of T cell repertoires in cytomegalovirus infection. Each CDR3 protein gets one entry after TCRdb re-called the reads with MiXCR. The sample gives some 300,000 distinct CDR3 sequences, around 9.6% of which show up once; approximately 2.4% is in the top ten. Specimen: PBMCs. The origin of the receptors is a human donor in good health (CMV status not recorded). Some clones in this sample may be carry-over from other donors' samples. CDR3s include the opening cysteine and the closing phenylalanine or tryptophan. D genes are given only for firm matches. Size is omitted from some rows. Given values are once, few, many or a class for expanded clones.

d_call,v_call,cdr3_length,clone_size,j_call,cdr3_nt,cdr3_aa
TRBD2,TRBV24-1,17,many,TRBJ2-3,TGTGCCACCAGTGATCCGTACGGACTAGCGGGCTCAGATACGCAGTATTTT,CATSDPYGLAGSDTQYF
TRBD1,TRBV27,15,-,TRBJ1-1,TGTGCCAGCATAATTATACAGGGGGCTTACACTGAAGCTTTCTTT,CASIIIQGAYTEAFF
-,TRBV29-1,13,many,TRBJ2-4,TGCAGCGCCCAACAGGGAGCCAAAAACATTCAGTACTTC,CSAQQGAKNIQYF
TRBD1,TRBV14,17,many,TRBJ2-2,TGTGCCAGCAGCCAAGAAGACAGGGGGCATTGGACCGGGGAGCTGTTTTTT,CASSQEDRGHWTGELFF
TRBD1,TRBV7-9,17,many,TRBJ1-2,TGTGCCAGCAGCGTGACAGGGGCCAGGGAGGCTAACTATGGCTACACCTTC,CASSVTGAREANYGYTF
-,TRBV20-1,11,many,TRBJ1-1,TGCAGTGCTCCATCGTATAACACAGCTTTCTTT,CSAPSYNTAFF
-,TRBV29-1,13,many,TRBJ2-7,TGCAGCGTTGAGAGGGGGGACTCCTACGAGCAGTACTTC,CSVERGDSYEQYF
TRBD2,TRBV29-1,12,many,TRBJ2-7,TGCAGCGCCGGAGGGACTAGCTACGAGCAGTACTTC,CSAGGTSYEQYF
-,TRBV5-4,12,many,TRBJ2-2,TGTGCCAGCATCGGTAAACCCGGGGAGCTGTTTTTT,CASIGKPGELFF
TRBD1,TRBV6-5,15,-,TRBJ2-1,TGTGCCAGCAGTGAACCGGGACAGGGAAGGAGTGAGCAGTTCTTC,CASSEPGQGRSEQFF
TRBD1,TRBV29-1,13,-,TRBJ1-2,TGCAGCGTTGAAGGAGACAGGGGGCTTGGCTACACCTTC,CSVEGDRGLGYTF
-,TRBV7-8,15,many,TRBJ2-7,TGTGCCAGCAGCCCTTACAAAGCCGGGGCCTACGAGCAGTACTTC,CASSPYKAGAYEQYF
-,TRBV5-1,14,many,TRBJ1-1,TGCGCCAGCGACCTGGGATCGGGAAACACTGAAGCTTTCTTT,CASDLGSGNTEAFF
-,TRBV6-2/TRBV6-3,14,many,TRBJ1-1,TGTGCCAGCAGCCTCCAATTGCTCAAAACTGAAGCTTTCTTT,CASSLQLLKTEAFF
-,TRBV6-6,14,many,TRBJ2-2,TGTGCCAGCAGTGCCCCGAGTAGGGGAGGGGAGCTGTTTTTT,CASSAPSRGGELFF
-,TRBV9,15,few,TRBJ1-5,TGTGCCAGCAGCGTAGACGGACAGTCTAATCAGCCCCAGCATTTT,CASSVDGQSNQPQHF
-,TRBV6-5,13,many,TRBJ2-1,TGTGCCAACAGTTACTCGAAATACAATGAGCAGTTCTTC,CANSYSKYNEQFF
-,TRBV6-1,16,many,TRBJ1-1,TGTGCCAGCAGTAAAGGCGGACTTGGGTCTGGGGCTGAAGCTTTCTTT,CASSKGGLGSGAEAFF